This TCR beta chain was found in a study of T cells in pancreatic ductal adenocarcinoma. Overall study results and limits: The resected cohort was biased toward the minority with early-stage disease. Comparisons of tumor and blood clonality may show falsely lower tumor diversity. Tumor samples had fewer productive templates and around 7.2-fold fewer unique clonotypes than blood. Blood clonality (approximately 0.07) did not differ significantly from tumor (about 0.12).

In germline, CDR1 is SGHDT, CDR2 YYEEEE. The length of the CDR3 is 13 residues. V gave up 0 bases and J gave up 5 bases, with 8 bases separating them. No neoadjuvant therapy was given to the selected pancreatic ductal adenocarcinoma patients before their surgery. The method was immunoSEQ multiplex PCR; TCRdb's version includes in-frame clones alone and lacks a portion of them. The table has 100,000 or so clones, 90% to 95% seen once; the top ten hold roughly 3.1%. Concerning this clone itself: Antigen specificity is unknown.

Sequences were obtained from PBMCs. The chain couples TRBV5-6 to TRBJ2-5; D might be TRBD1 (6 bases). The source of this sequence is a human donor with pancreatic ductal adenocarcinoma. CDR3 sequence (DNA): TGTGCCAGCAGCTTGGACAGGGAGGAGACCCAGTACTTC. This codes for CASSLDREETQYF.